The clone carrying this T cell receptor (beta chain) was recorded a few times. The antigen remains undetermined. The CDR3 has 13 residues. V trimming: 0 bases; J trimming: 15 bases; junction bases outside the gene matches: 5. Germline V gene sequence: CDR1 SEHNR, CDR2 FQNEAQ (reference sequence). The data belong to a study of PD-1 blockade in classical Hodgkin lymphoma. Time point: cycle 4 day 1 (C4D1), after 6 weeks of nivolumab. Patients all relapsed after autologous stem cell transplantation, and there was variation in brentuximab vedotin exposure. Repertoires were generated with immunoSEQ multiplex PCR, while TCRdb's copy carries only in-frame clones and drops some. The sample lists tens of thousands of clones; around 80% were seen once. The study, taken as a whole, reports: Complete responders started with a diversity level that resembled newly diagnosed patients at baseline. The study reported lower baseline TCR diversity in newly diagnosed patients than in healthy donors.

This material consisted of peripheral blood mononuclear cells (PBMCs), taken before the fourth cycle of nivolumab. This TCR came from a human donor with classical Hodgkin lymphoma. The V and J genes are TRBV7-9 and TRBJ1-6, with 7 bases identical to TRBD1. CDR3 sequence (DNA): TGTGCCAGCAGCTTAGCGGGACAGCAACACCTCCACTTT. This gives the protein CASSLAGQQHLHF. Using reference TRBV7-9 and TRBJ1-6 for the parts outside the CDR3, the full variable domain is DTGVSQNPRHKITKRGQNVTFRCDPISEHNRLYWYRQTLGQGPEFLTYFQNEAQLEKSRLLSDRFSAERPKGSFSTLEIQRTEQGDSAMYLCASSLAGQQHLHFGNGTRLTVT.